A selection of T cell receptor beta chains follows, all from one sample in a study of regulatory T cells in long-lasting Graves disease. TCRdb re-called the multiplex PCR reads with MiXCR, one entry per CDR3 protein. The table lists approximately 690,000 distinct CDR3 sequences, 30% of them singletons. The specimen comprised peripheral blood mononuclear cells (PBMCs), sampled when the disease was refractory, from a patient treated with antithyroid drugs. The receptors come from a female donor with Graves disease. Each CDR3 is given with its conserved first and last residue. The order of the fields is J gene, clone size, V gene, D gene, CDR3 protein, CDR3 DNA. The D gene is left open where the match is weak. Only some rows state a clone size, as once, few, many or a class for expanded clones.

>TRBJ1-2|NA|TRBV24-1|NA
CATSDLAENGYTF
TGTGCCACCAGTGATTTAGCGGAGAATGGCTACACCTTC
>TRBJ2-2|few|TRBV6-9|TRBD2
CASSYRLAGDTGELFF
TGTGCCAGCAGTTACCGATTAGCGGGAGATACCGGGGAGCTGTTTTTT
>TRBJ2-7|NA|TRBV10-1|TRBD2
CASSDMISGTSGPYEQYF
TGCGCCAGCAGTGACATGATATCCGGGACTAGCGGACCCTACGAGCAGTACTTC
>TRBJ1-1|few|TRBV29-1|NA
CSVEVGGITEAFF
TGCAGCGTTGAAGTGGGGGGGATCACTGAAGCTTTCTTT
>TRBJ2-7|NA|TRBV7-9|NA
CASAGQGSRYEQYF
TGTGCCAGCGCCGGCCAGGGGTCCCGCTACGAGCAGTACTTC
>TRBJ1-2|NA|TRBV7-9|TRBD1
CASSLGWDRASRGYTF
TGTGCCAGCAGCTTAGGATGGGACAGGGCTTCACGGGGCTACACCTTC
>TRBJ2-6|many|TRBV6-1|NA
CASSASGANVLTF
TGTGCCAGCAGTGCCTCTGGGGCCAACGTCCTGACTTTC
>TRBJ2-7|many|TRBV9|NA
CASGPGLTYEQYF
TGTGCCAGTGGACCGGGGCTAACCTACGAGCAGTACTTC
>TRBJ2-3|NA|TRBV12-3/TRBV12-4|TRBD1
CASSPLTGGTQYF
TGTGCCAGCAGTCCCCTGACAGGGGGCACGCAGTATTTT
>TRBJ1-2|many|TRBV10-2|NA
CASSERGDGYTF
TGCGCCAGCAGTGAGAGAGGGGATGGCTACACCTTC
>TRBJ1-6|NA|TRBV20-1|NA
CSARGTPYNSPLHF
TGCAGTGCTAGAGGGACACCTTATAATTCACCCCTCCACTTT
>TRBJ1-1|NA|TRBV5-1|TRBD1
CASSLKTGGFSEAFF
TGCGCCAGCAGCTTAAAGACAGGGGGTTTCTCTGAAGCTTTCTTT
>TRBJ1-6|many|TRBV12-3/TRBV12-4|NA
CASSFMEANSPLHF
TGTGCCAGCAGTTTTATGGAGGCTAATTCACCCCTCCACTTT
>TRBJ2-5|few|TRBV20-1|TRBD2
CSARGTTSGSGWYTGETQYF
TGCAGTGCTAGAGGGACCACTAGCGGGAGTGGGTGGTATACCGGAGAGACCCAGTACTTC
>TRBJ2-7|NA|TRBV19|NA
CASSTRDNSYEQYF
TGTGCCAGTAGTACCCGGGACAACTCCTACGAGCAGTACTTC
>TRBJ1-3|few|TRBV28|NA
CASSKRGPGLDTIYF
TGTGCCAGCAGTAAAAGGGGTCCGGGACTGGACACCATATATTTT
>TRBJ1-2|NA|TRBV20-1|TRBD1
CSASGGAGGEVYYGYTF
TGCAGTGCCTCCGGCGGGGCAGGGGGCGAAGTCTACTATGGCTACACCTTC
>TRBJ1-1|NA|TRBV10-3|NA
CAISESNGVTEAFF
TGTGCCATCAGTGAGTCGAACGGGGTGACTGAAGCTTTCTTT
>TRBJ1-4|NA|TRBV5-5|TRBD1
CASSLQGELTNEKLFF
TGTGCCAGCAGCTTGCAGGGGGAGTTGACTAATGAAAAACTGTTTTTT
>TRBJ1-2|many|TRBV12-3/TRBV12-4|TRBD1
CASSGQGYYGYTF
TGTGCCAGCAGTGGACAGGGGTACTATGGCTACACCTTC
>TRBJ2-6|few|TRBV27|TRBD1
CASSPGQGLSGANVLTF
TGTGCCAGCAGTCCAGGACAGGGGCTCTCTGGGGCCAACGTCCTGACTTTC
>TRBJ1-6|many|TRBV28|NA
CASSVRGKGYNSPLHF
TGTGCCAGCAGCGTAAGGGGGAAGGGGTATAATTCACCCCTCCACTTT